This passage covers 2 T cell receptor beta chains from one sample sequenced in a study of siplizumab effects on memory and regulatory T cells. Sequenced by immunoSEQ multiplex PCR; TCRdb stores in-frame clones only, minus some. The sample records some 100,000 clones, approximately 93% being singletons. The sample comprised CD8+ T cells sorted from blood. All receptors come from a human donor in good health.

J is TRBJ1-2 and V is TRBV9, with 8 bases lining up with TRBD1. The CDR3 consists of 17 residues. The trim removed 0 bases at V and 6 bases at J, leaving 13 bases unmatched. Per the germline V gene, CDR1 is SGDLS and CDR2 is YYNGEE. The CDR3 DNA sequence: TGTGCCAGCAGCGTAGTAGAGGGGGGGACAGGCCCTCATGGCTACACCTTC. Translated, it gives CASSVVEGGTGPHGYTF.

The chain links TRBV4-1 to TRBJ2-7; 7 bases match TRBD1. The CDR3 length is 14 residues. Germline-derived CDR1 and CDR2 are MGHRA and YSYEKL. The trim removed 2 bases at V and 4 bases at J, leaving 5 bases unmatched. In DNA form, the CDR3 reads TGCGCCAGCAGCCAACGACAGGGATGGTACGAGCAGTACTTC. Translating it yields CASSQRQGWYEQYF.